One sample yielded the 8 T cell receptor beta chains listed below, sequenced in a study of OX40 agonist ivuxolimab in advanced cancers. The method behind the library was the immunoSEQ multiplex PCR assay. Drawn from immuneACCESS, this table holds only the in-frame rearrangements with V and J called that TCRdb kept. Clones are partly lost; checked studies trace under half to an unresolved V gene and leave the rest unexplained. The sample table shows more than 45,000 clones, and 80% to 95% are seen once. The top ten constitute around 6.7% of the sample. This material consisted of CD4+ or CD8+ T cells sorted from blood, taken in a trial of the OX40 agonist ivuxolimab. The receptors originated from an adult with an advanced solid tumor such as melanoma, head and neck, liver or kidney cancer.

CDR3 amino acids: CASCRQAYGSPLHF. For the CDR3, the DNA is TGTGCCAGCTGCCGACAGGCCTATGGTTCACCCCTCCACTTT. V usage is TRBV28 and J usage is TRBJ1-6; TRBD1 is a possible D gene (6 bases). The germline V gene encodes CDR1 MDHEN and CDR2 SYDVKM. The CDR3 is 14 amino acids. V was trimmed by 8 bases and J by 9 bases, leaving 17 bases between them.

CDR3: CASSLVSDDEKLFF. CDR3 nucleotides: TGTGCCAGCAGCTTGGTGTCAGACGATGAAAAACTGTTTTTT. The gene calls are TRBV7-9 and TRBJ1-4, with no clear D. The germline CDR1 and CDR2 sequences are SEHNR and FQNEAQ (reference sequence). This CDR3 comprises 14 residues. V was cut by 3 bases and J by 6 bases, with 11 bases left in between.

The V and J genes are TRBV9 and TRBJ1-2; D is undetermined. The germline gives CDR1 SGDLS, CDR2 YYNGEE. There are 14 residues in the CDR3. V gave up 4 bases and J gave up 5 bases, with 15 bases separating them. CDR3 DNA sequence: TGTGCCAGCAGCCCCTCGGAGGGAGGATATGGCTACACCTTC. Its protein is CASSPSEGGYGYTF.

V gene TRBV6-5 combines with J gene TRBJ2-2; 8 bases are a match to TRBD1. In germline, CDR1 is MNHEY, CDR2 SVGAGI. CDR3 length equals 14 residues. J gave up 7 bases and V 2 bases, and 3 bases lay outside the gene matches. The CDR3 sequence: CASSYQGAVGELFF. CDR3 DNA sequence: TGTGCCAGCAGTTACCAGGGGGCCGTCGGGGAGCTGTTTTTT.

The J gene is TRBJ2-1, the V gene TRBV5-1, with D tentatively TRBD1 (5 bases). The CDR3 runs to 15 residues. Germline V CDR1 and CDR2: SGHRS, YFSETQ. Trimming removed 7 bases at V and 3 bases at J, with 17 bases between. CDR3 nucleotides: TGCGCCAGCCAGGGCGGCAGGCCGAACTACAATGAGCAGTTCTTC. It specifies CASQGGRPNYNEQFF. Full variable domain (remainder filled in from reference TRBV5-1 and TRBJ2-1): KAGVTQTPRYLIKTRGQQVTLSCSPISGHRSVSWYQQTPGQGLQFLFEYFSETQRNKGNFPGRFSGRQFSNSRSEMNVSTLELGDSALYLCASQGGRPNYNEQFFGPGTRLTVL.

This sequence joins TRBV10-2 and TRBJ2-1; 9 bases line up with TRBD1. Germline V lookup: CDR1 WSHSY, CDR2 SAAADI. The CDR3 totals 15 residues. With V trimmed by 2 bases and J by 4 bases, 3 bases remained unmatched. The CDR3 nucleotides read TGCGCCAGCAGTGAGGGGGACAGGGCATACAATGAGCAGTTCTTC. Its protein is CASSEGDRAYNEQFF.

The chain combines TRBV27 with TRBJ2-1, with 8 bases aligning to TRBD2. After removal of 4 bases from V and 5 bases from J, the junction contained 7 bases not matched to a gene. Germline-derived CDR1 and CDR2 are MNHEY and SMNVEV (reference sequence). The CDR3 totals 15 residues. The CDR3 region is CASSSFSGGNNEQFF. The CDR3 DNA is TGTGCCAGCAGTTCCTTCAGCGGGGGCAACAATGAGCAGTTCTTC.

The chain couples TRBV25-1 to TRBJ2-1, with TRBD1 matching 11 bases. Germline assignment: CDR1 MGHDK and CDR2 SYGVNS. The CDR3 is 15 amino acids. With V trimmed by 3 bases and J by 7 bases, 5 bases remained unmatched. CDR3 protein: CASSDRDRGFNEQFF. As DNA, the CDR3 is TGTGCCAGCAGTGACCGGGACAGGGGGTTTAATGAGCAGTTCTTC.